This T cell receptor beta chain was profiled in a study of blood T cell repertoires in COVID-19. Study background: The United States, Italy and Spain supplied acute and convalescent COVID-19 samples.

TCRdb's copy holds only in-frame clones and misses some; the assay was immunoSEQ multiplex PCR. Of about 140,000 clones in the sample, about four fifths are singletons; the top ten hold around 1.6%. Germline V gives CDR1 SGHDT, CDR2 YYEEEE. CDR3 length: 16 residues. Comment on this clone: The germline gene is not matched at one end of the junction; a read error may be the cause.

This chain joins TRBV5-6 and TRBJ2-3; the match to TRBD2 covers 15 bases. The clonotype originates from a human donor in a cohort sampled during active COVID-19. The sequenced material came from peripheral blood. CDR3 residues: CASSLAGTSGRNTQYF. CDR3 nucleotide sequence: TGTGCCAGCAGCTTGGCGGGGACTAGCGGGAGGAATACGCAATATTTT.